What follows are 25 T cell receptor beta chains derived from one specimen sequenced in a study of CD8+CD57+ T cells in acquired aplastic anemia. TCR beta VDJ and CDR3 were profiled, and genomic DNA was the template. TCRdb processed the reads anew with MiXCR; each CDR3 protein has one entry. The sample lists 86,000 or so distinct CDR3 sequences; around 42% were seen once. Sequenced input: sorted CD4+, CD8+, or CD8+CD57+ T cells (not recorded which) from PBMCs. The receptor source for this set is a human donor in good health, serving as a control.

The chain has TRBV2 and TRBJ2-1, with D unresolved. The V end was cut by 9 bases, the J end by 3 bases, with 15 bases between. Germline V gene sequence: CDR1 SNHLY, CDR2 FYNNEI. The CDR3 is 14 amino acids. The CDR3 DNA sequence: TGTGCCAGTTGTGGGGTAGTTAACTACAATGAGCAGTTCTTC. It codes for CASCGVVNYNEQFF. The full variable domain, its missing parts supplied by reference TRBV2 and TRBJ2-1, is EPEVTQTPSHQVTQMGQEVILRCVPISNHLYFYWYRQILGQKVEFLVSFYNNEISEKSEIFDDQFSVERPDGSNFTLKIRSTKLEDSAMYFCASCGVVNYNEQFFGPGTRLTVL.

This clonotype has only a few counts. The chain employs TRBV15 and TRBJ1-1; D remains unclear. The CDR3 length is 14 residues. V lost 0 bases and J lost 1, with 6 bases in between. Germline V gene sequence: CDR1 LNHNV, CDR2 YYDKDF (reference sequence). This CDR3 reads CATSRDLSNTEAFF. The CDR3 DNA reads TGTGCCACCAGCAGAGATCTATCGAACACTGAAGCTTTCTTT. Full variable domain (remainder filled in from reference TRBV15 and TRBJ1-1): DAMVIQNPRYQVTQFGKPVTLSCSQTLNHNVMYWYQQKSSQAPKLLFHYYDKDFNNEADTPDNFQSRRPNTSFCFLDIRSPGLGDTAMYLCATSRDLSNTEAFFGQGTRLTVV.

Regarding this clonotype: This may stem from a read error, because a much larger clone lies one nucleotide away. The chain carries TRBV13 and TRBJ2-7; D is perhaps TRBD1 or TRBD2 (6 bases each). The germline gives CDR1 PRHDT, CDR2 FYEKMQ (reference sequence). CDR3 length: 15 residues. This CDR3 is CAGSLGLGGRYEQYF. DNA for the CDR3: TGTGCCGGCAGCTTAGGCCTTGGGGGGCGCTACGAGCAGTACTTC.

The chain employs TRBV10-1 and TRBJ1-1; no clear D. Trimming left V 3 bases short and J 1 base short, with 9 bases between. Germline-derived CDR1 and CDR2 are WNHNN and SYGVQD (reference sequence). This CDR3 is 14 amino acids long. The CDR3 protein is CASSDPDGNTEAFF. CDR3 bases: TGCGCCAGCAGTGATCCGGACGGGAACACTGAAGCTTTCTTT.

In this sample, this clonotype turned up many times. The J gene is TRBJ2-7, the V gene TRBV9; maybe TRBD2 (6 bases). The CDR3 covers 14 residues. Per germline, CDR1 SGDLS and CDR2 YYNGEE. The V end was cut by 0 bases, the J end by 2 bases, with 9 bases between. CDR3 nucleotide sequence: TGTGCCAGCAGCGTAGGGGGGGATACCTACGAGCAGTACTTC. It translates to CASSVGGDTYEQYF.

This clonotype showed up many times. CDR3: CASSLDLPGTVDSPLHF. The DNA for the CDR3 is TGTGCCAGCAGCCTAGATCTTCCCGGGACAGTTGATTCACCCCTCCACTTT. The chain joins TRBV27 to TRBJ1-6, with 7 bases that match TRBD1. The CDR3 has 17 amino acids. The germline V gene has CDR1 MNHEY and CDR2 SMNVEV (reference sequence). After removal of 6 bases from V and 8 bases from J, the junction contained 16 bases not matched to a gene.

This chain uses TRBV14 with TRBJ2-1; 10 bases line up with TRBD2. The germline V gene has CDR1 SGHDN and CDR2 FVKESK. This CDR3 is built from 15 residues. J was trimmed by 2 bases and V by 4 bases; bases with no gene match: 2. CDR3 amino acids: CASSLGLAAYNEQFF. The CDR3 nucleotides read TGTGCCAGCAGCCTCGGACTAGCGGCCTACAATGAGCAGTTCTTC.

The gene calls are TRBV20-1 and TRBJ2-7; no clear D. The CDR3 length is 12 residues. Per germline, CDR1 DFQATT and CDR2 SNEGSKA (reference sequence). Trimming cost V 1 base and J 3 bases, with 7 bases left between them. The CDR3 DNA is TGCAGTGCTAGAGGAAGTAACTACGAGCAGTACTTC. It yields the protein CSARGSNYEQYF.

The chain carries TRBV3-1 and TRBJ2-2, with 7 positions matching TRBD2. Germline V lookup: CDR1 LGHDT, CDR2 YNNKEL (reference sequence). This CDR3 has 20 residues. V was clipped by 4 bases and J by 1 base; unmatched bases: 18. In DNA form, the CDR3 reads TGTGCCAGCAGCCCTATCGTGGCTAGCGGAACCACCCAGAACACCGGGGAGCTGTTTTTT. The encoded protein is CASSPIVASGTTQNTGELFF.

The sample holds many counts of this clonotype. V gene TRBV13 combines with J gene TRBJ1-5; perhaps TRBD1 as D (5 bases). Trimming removed 0 bases from V and 0 bases from J, with 6 bases in between. Germline CDR1 PRHDT, CDR2 FYEKMQ (reference sequence). This CDR3 spans 15 amino acids. In nucleotides, the CDR3 is TGTGCCAGCAGCTTAGGCCAGGGTAGCAATCAGCCCCAGCATTTT. Protein sequence: CASSLGQGSNQPQHF. Drawing the rest from reference TRBV13 and TRBJ1-5, the complete variable domain is AAGVIQSPRHLIKEKRETATLKCYPIPRHDTVYWYQQGPGQDPQFLISFYEKMQSDKGSIPDRFSAQQFSDYHSELNMSSLELGDSALYFCASSLGQGSNQPQHFGDGTRLSIL.

In its sample, this clonotype was seen many times. The V and J genes are TRBV24-1 and TRBJ2-2, with 13 bases aligning to TRBD2. CDR3 size: 21 residues. Germline trimming cut 4 bases from V and 0 bases from J; bases unmatched to any gene: 13. Per the germline V gene, CDR1 is KGHDR and CDR2 is SFDVKD. The CDR3 spells CATSDQALRTSGGTNTGELFF. The CDR3 region has the DNA TGTGCCACCAGTGACCAAGCTCTTAGGACTAGCGGGGGTACGAACACCGGGGAGCTGTTTTTT.

This clonotype was counted a few times. The J gene is TRBJ1-5, the V gene TRBV19; 9 nucleotides line up with TRBD1. The CDR3 consists of 14 residues. CDR1 is LNHDA, CDR2 SQIVND, per germline (reference sequence). Trimming cost V 5 bases and J 4 bases; bases outside gene matches: 3. The CDR3, as DNA: TGTGCCAGTAGTGTGGGACAGGGTAATCAGCCCCAGCATTTT. Translation: CASSVGQGNQPQHF.

V and J are TRBV20-1 and TRBJ2-1, with TRBD2 matching over 8 bases. CDR1 DFQATT and CDR2 SNEGSKA come from the germline V gene (reference sequence). The CDR3 has 15 residues. The V and J ends lost 0 bases and 3 bases, in that order; junction bases with no gene match: 4. The CDR3 loop is CSARDPAGVYNEQFF. In nucleotides, the CDR3 is TGCAGTGCTAGAGATCCAGCGGGGGTCTACAATGAGCAGTTCTTC.

Regarding this clonotype: A much larger clonotype is one base distant, so this may be a read error. The rearrangement links TRBV9 to TRBJ2-2, with D maybe TRBD1 (5 bases). CDR3 size: 12 residues. Germline CDR1 SGDLS, CDR2 YYNGEE. CDR3 nucleotide sequence: TGTGCCGGCAGCGTAGGGGAAGTGGAGCTGTTTTTT. Translation gives CAGSVGEVELFF.

This clonotype has a handful of counts. The CDR3, as DNA: TGTGCCAGCAAGAGGACAGGGGCTCACTCTGGAAACACCATATATTTT. Its translation: CASKRTGAHSGNTIYF. The chain carries TRBV5-5 and TRBJ1-3; 9 nucleotides agree with TRBD1. This CDR3 is 16 amino acids long. Germline values: CDR1 SGHKS, CDR2 YYEKEE (reference sequence). The V gene end was trimmed by 6 bases and the J gene end by 0 bases; junction bases not matched to a gene: 7.

This chain uses TRBV20-1 with TRBJ2-3; the match to TRBD2 covers 9 bases. Germline loops: CDR1 DFQATT, CDR2 SNEGSKA (reference sequence). Trimming took 6 bases from V and 1 from J; bases not matched to a gene: 8. This CDR3 has 15 residues. DNA of the CDR3: TGCAGTGCCTCACTTCGACTAGCGGGCACAGATACGCAGTATTTT. Protein: CSASLRLAGTDTQYF.

This clonotype was recorded at least ten times. The chain is built from TRBV20-1 and TRBJ2-7, with D unresolved. V gave up 0 bases and J gave up 0 bases, with 12 bases separating them. This CDR3 has 15 amino acids. Per the germline V gene, CDR1 is DFQATT and CDR2 is SNEGSKA (reference sequence). CDR3: CSARDPSSISYEQYF. The CDR3 region has the DNA TGCAGTGCTAGAGACCCAAGTAGCATCTCCTACGAGCAGTACTTC.

The rearrangement joins TRBV9 to TRBJ2-5, with TRBD1 matching over 10 bases. Trimming at V came to 0 bases and at J to 5 bases, leaving 4 bases not matched to a gene. This CDR3 has 15 residues. Germline V gene data show CDR1 as SGDLS and CDR2 as YYNGEE. CDR3 amino acids: CASSVAGQGGETQYF. The CDR3 nucleotides read TGTGCCAGCAGCGTAGCTGGACAGGGGGGCGAGACCCAGTACTTC. Drawing the rest from reference TRBV9 and TRBJ2-5, the complete variable domain is DSGVTQTPKHLITATGQRVTLRCSPRSGDLSVYWYQQSLDQGLQFLIQYYNGEERAKGNILERFSAQQFPDLHSELNLSSLELGDSALYFCASSVAGQGGETQYFGPGTRLLVL.

V and J are TRBV7-2 and TRBJ1-1; 9 bases align to TRBD1. The germline gives CDR1 SGHTA, CDR2 FQGNSA. The CDR3 loop spans 13 amino acids. The V gene end was trimmed by 6 bases and the J gene end by 5 bases; junction bases not matched to a gene: 4. CDR3 DNA sequence: TGTGCCAGCAGGCGACAGGGGGGGACTGAAGCTTTCTTT. It codes for CASRRQGGTEAFF.

The V gene is TRBV19, the J gene TRBJ2-7, with 8 bases fitting TRBD2. V lost 3 bases to trimming and J lost 6 bases; unmatched junction nucleotides: 10. The V gene's germline CDR1 is LNHDA and CDR2 SQIVND (reference sequence). This CDR3 comprises 15 residues. CDR3 protein: CASSMGPGREAEQYF. The CDR3 nucleotides read TGTGCCAGTAGTATGGGCCCCGGGAGGGAAGCCGAGCAGTACTTC.

The V call is TRBV29-1, the J call TRBJ2-5; 11 nucleotides align to TRBD1. V shed 3 bases, J shed 5 bases, and the junction held 8 bases outside the gene matches. Germline assignment: CDR1 SQVTM and CDR2 ANQGSEA. The CDR3 is made up of 15 amino acids. In DNA form, the CDR3 reads TGCAGCGTTGAGACGGACAGGGGGCTGGCGGAGACCCAGTACTTC. Translation: CSVETDRGLAETQYF.

This clonotype was observed at least ten times. A much larger clone differs by one base, so this may be a read error. The chain recombines TRBV15 with TRBJ1-1; D gene unclear. The CDR3 consists of 14 residues. Per the germline V gene, CDR1 is LNHNV and CDR2 is YYDKDF (reference sequence). The V end lost 5 bases, the J end lost 3 bases, and 13 bases lay between the germline ends. The CDR3 DNA reads TGTGCCACCAGCGAAAGACAATCGGACACTGAAGCTTTCTTT. This encodes CATSERQSDTEAFF. Drawing the rest from reference TRBV15 and TRBJ1-1, the complete variable domain is DAMVIQNPRYQVTQFGKPVTLSCSQTLNHNVMYWYQQKSSQAPKLLFHYYDKDFNNEADTPDNFQSRRPNTSFCFLDIRSPGLGDTAMYLCATSERQSDTEAFFGQGTRLTVV.

V and J are TRBV20-1 and TRBJ1-5, with TRBD1 matching 9 bases. The J segment lost 4 bases and the V segment lost 0 bases, leaving 4 bases of the junction unmatched. This CDR3 is built from 15 residues. Germline V gene lookup returns CDR1 DFQATT and CDR2 SNEGSKA (reference sequence). The CDR3 DNA reads TGCAGTGCTAGAGACGTGACAGGGGGGAATCAGCCCCAGCATTTT. The encoded protein is CSARDVTGGNQPQHF.

V usage is TRBV2 and J usage is TRBJ2-5; 8 bases line up with TRBD1. J was trimmed by 5 bases and V by 7 bases; bases with no gene match: 9. This CDR3 comprises 14 residues. CDR1 and CDR2 from the germline V gene are SNHLY and FYNNEI. In DNA form, the CDR3 reads TGTGCCAGCACCGGACAGGGTGTGTATGAGACCCAGTACTTC. Its translation is CASTGQGVYETQYF.

As regards this clonotype: A much larger clone lies a single base off, so this may be a read error. This CDR3 is CASSADGGGLAGEQYF. CDR3 DNA: TGTGCCAGCTCGGCAGACGGCGGGGGCCTGGCGGGCGAGCAGTACTTC. The V gene is TRBV5-4, the J gene TRBJ2-7; D is perhaps TRBD2 (7 bases). The CDR3 extends over 16 amino acids. V lost 7 bases to trimming and J lost 6 bases, with 26 bases between them. The germline gives CDR1 SGHNT, CDR2 YYREEE (reference sequence). The entire variable domain, with the rest obtained from reference TRBV5-4 and TRBJ2-7, is as follows: ETGVTQSPTHLIKTRGQQVTLRCSSQSGHNTVSWYQQALGQGPQFIFQYYREEENGRGNFPPRFSGLQFPNYSSELNVNALELDDSALYLCASSADGGGLAGEQYFGPGTRLTVT.